The rows below give T cell receptor beta chains drawn from one sample of a study of long-term antiretroviral therapy in people with HIV. Data came from immunoSEQ multiplex PCR; TCRdb stores just in-frame clones and leaves some out. This repertoire shows over 30,000 clones, 65% to 85% found once; its top ten account for less than 9.5%. Material: unsorted PBMCs, obtained 3.1 years after starting antiretroviral therapy. The receptors stem from a woman aged 45 to 65 with HIV. Both conserved end residues are part of each CDR3. Each record gives: D gene, clone size, J gene, V gene, CDR3 protein, CDR3 DNA. D genes are given only for firm matches. Only some rows state a clone size, as once, few, many or a class for expanded clones.

D: TRBD1; size: .; J: TRBJ1-2; V: TRBV6-5; CDR3: CASSYRTGGRYGYTF; DNA: TGTGCCAGCAGTTACCGGACAGGGGGCAGGTATGGCTACACCTTC
D: .; size: once; J: TRBJ2-1; V: TRBV4-1; CDR3: CASSMRVQGEQFF; DNA: TGCGCCAGCAGCATGCGTGTACAGGGTGAGCAGTTCTTC
D: .; size: .; J: TRBJ1-1; V: TRBV14; CDR3: CASSQVRTNTEAFF; DNA: TGTGCCAGCAGCCAAGTAAGGACGAACACTGAAGCTTTCTTT
D: .; size: .; J: TRBJ1-6; V: TRBV11-2; CDR3: CASSLDNLRHSNSPLHF; DNA: TGTGCCAGCAGCTTAGACAACCTCAGGCACTCAAATTCACCCCTCCACTTT
D: TRBD1; size: once; J: TRBJ1-1; V: TRBV27; CDR3: CASWTGGAGRTEAFF; DNA: TGTGCCAGCTGGACAGGGGGCGCCGGTAGGACTGAAGCTTTCTTT
D: .; size: few; J: TRBJ1-2; V: TRBV11-2; CDR3: CASSLQGTGYTF; DNA: TGTGCCAGCAGCTTACAGGGGACTGGCTACACCTTC
D: .; size: .; J: TRBJ1-1; V: TRBV4-1; CDR3: CASSQLQYTEAFF; DNA: TGCGCCAGCAGCCAACTACAGTACACTGAAGCTTTCTTT
D: TRBD1; size: .; J: TRBJ1-2; V: TRBV6-1; CDR3: CASSGGQGAVLYGYTF; DNA: TGTGCCAGCAGTGGGGGACAGGGGGCTGTATTATATGGCTACACCTTC
D: TRBD1; size: .; J: TRBJ2-7; V: TRBV29-1; CDR3: CSALTGGEYEQYF; DNA: TGCAGCGCCCTGACAGGGGGAGAATACGAGCAGTACTTC
D: .; size: once; J: TRBJ1-1; V: TRBV6-1; CDR3: CASSDGRLGNTEAFF; DNA: TGTGCCAGCAGTGACGGCAGGTTAGGGAACACTGAAGCTTTCTTT
D: TRBD2; size: .; J: TRBJ2-1; V: TRBV30; CDR3: CAWSHLTRALAGGFNEQFF; DNA: TGTGCCTGGAGTCACCTGACACGGGCACTAGCGGGGGGATTTAATGAGCAGTTCTTC
D: TRBD1; size: once; J: TRBJ2-1; V: TRBV7-3; CDR3: CASSYSEGAGYNEQFF; DNA: TGTGCCAGCAGCTACTCCGAGGGGGCAGGCTACAATGAGCAGTTCTTC
D: TRBD2; size: .; J: TRBJ2-5; V: TRBV5-5; CDR3: CASSSSGVETQYF; DNA: TGTGCCAGCAGCTCTAGCGGGGTCGAGACCCAGTACTTC
D: .; size: .; J: TRBJ1-3; V: TRBV25-1; CDR3: CASSERGYGSGNTIYF; DNA: TGTGCCAGCAGTGAAAGGGGTTACGGCTCTGGAAACACCATATATTTT
D: .; size: .; J: TRBJ1-1; V: TRBV30; CDR3: CAWSRVMNTEAFF; DNA: TGTGCCTGGAGCCGAGTCATGAACACTGAAGCTTTCTTT
D: TRBD1; size: .; J: TRBJ1-3; V: TRBV7-9; CDR3: CASSSTGGKGNTIYF; DNA: TGTGCCAGCAGCTCTACAGGGGGCAAAGGAAACACCATATATTTT
D: TRBD2; size: .; J: TRBJ2-5; V: TRBV5-1; CDR3: CASSLELYGGLQETQYF; DNA: TGCGCCAGCAGCTTGGAACTTTACGGGGGGTTACAAGAGACCCAGTACTTC
D: TRBD1; size: .; J: TRBJ1-3; V: TRBV5-1; CDR3: CASSNDRGGNTIYF; DNA: TGCGCCAGCAGCAACGACAGGGGTGGAAACACCATATATTTT
D: .; size: few; J: TRBJ2-3; V: TRBV7-9; CDR3: CATTQPNTDTQYF; DNA: TGTGCCACAACACAACCGAACACAGATACGCAGTATTTT
D: TRBD1; size: .; J: TRBJ1-6; V: TRBV30; CDR3: CASSPLQGAASPLHF; DNA: TGTGCCTCCTCCCCCCTTCAGGGGGCTGCTTCACCCCTCCACTTT
D: TRBD2; size: .; J: TRBJ2-7; V: TRBV11-2; CDR3: CASSKTQLLAGSYEQYF; DNA: TGTGCCAGCTCGAAAACACAACTACTAGCGGGGAGCTACGAGCAGTACTTC
D: .; size: .; J: TRBJ1-6; V: TRBV5-1; CDR3: CASSSDNNSPLHF; DNA: TGCGCCAGCAGCTCGGATAATAATTCACCCCTCCACTTT
D: .; size: once; J: TRBJ2-5; V: TRBV6-5; CDR3: CASQGWETQYF; DNA: TGTGCCAGCCAGGGTTGGGAGACCCAGTACTTC
D: TRBD2; size: .; J: TRBJ2-3; V: TRBV7-9; CDR3: CASSQAGVGDTQYF; DNA: TGTGCCAGCAGCCAAGCGGGGGTTGGAGATACGCAGTATTTT
D: .; size: .; J: TRBJ1-2; V: TRBV4-1; CDR3: CASSPLSIWIYGYTF; DNA: TGCGCCAGCAGCCCCTTATCGATCTGGATCTATGGCTACACCTTC
D: .; size: medium-sized; J: TRBJ2-1; V: TRBV9; CDR3: CASSVIGENEQFF; DNA: TGTGCCAGCAGCGTAATCGGGGAAAATGAGCAGTTCTTC
D: .; size: .; J: TRBJ1-2; V: TRBV29-1; CDR3: CSGTQGENYGYTF; DNA: TGCAGCGGGACACAGGGAGAGAACTATGGCTACACCTTC
D: TRBD1; size: .; J: TRBJ2-7; V: TRBV7-2; CDR3: CASRHGDRGGEQYF; DNA: TGTGCCAGCAGGCACGGGGACAGGGGGGGCGAGCAGTACTTC
D: .; size: .; J: TRBJ1-1; V: TRBV11-2; CDR3: CASSLGARNTEAFF; DNA: TGTGCCAGCAGCTTAGGGGCGAGGAACACTGAAGCTTTCTTT
D: .; size: .; J: TRBJ1-2; V: TRBV5-8; CDR3: CASSLTGFGYTF; DNA: TGTGCCAGCAGCTTAACGGGGTTTGGCTACACCTTC
D: TRBD1; size: .; J: TRBJ2-3; V: TRBV7-3; CDR3: CASSPDRGTDTQYF; DNA: TGTGCCAGCAGCCCGGACAGGGGAACAGATACGCAGTATTTT
D: .; size: .; J: TRBJ1-1; V: TRBV10-3; CDR3: CAIRTANTEAFF; DNA: TGTGCCATCAGGACTGCGAACACTGAAGCTTTCTTT
D: .; size: .; J: TRBJ2-5; V: TRBV7-8; CDR3: CASSLALPTETQYF; DNA: TGTGCCAGCAGCTTAGCCCTTCCAACGGAGACCCAGTACTTC
D: .; size: .; J: TRBJ1-2; V: TRBV15; CDR3: CATSMDSSNYGYTF; DNA: TGTGCCACCAGCATGGACAGTTCTAACTATGGCTACACCTTC
D: .; size: .; J: TRBJ1-2; V: TRBV7-2; CDR3: CASSSTSFYGYTF; DNA: TGTGCCAGCAGCTCGACTTCATTCTATGGCTACACCTTC
D: .; size: .; J: TRBJ2-2; V: TRBV2; CDR3: CASSERGAGELFF; DNA: TGTGCCAGCAGTGAAAGGGGGGCCGGGGAGCTGTTTTTT
D: TRBD1; size: .; J: TRBJ2-3; V: TRBV5-1; CDR3: CASRGTGTNTDTQYF; DNA: TGCGCCAGCAGGGGGACAGGCACAAACACAGATACGCAGTATTTT
D: .; size: .; J: TRBJ1-1; V: TRBV5-1; CDR3: CASSLDRVSSVMNTEAFF; DNA: TGCGCCAGCAGCTTGGACAGGGTGTCTAGTGTGATGAACACTGAAGCTTTCTTT
D: .; size: .; J: TRBJ2-2; V: TRBV6-5; CDR3: CASSLGSSHAGELFF; DNA: TGTGCCAGCAGTCTAGGCAGTTCCCACGCCGGGGAGCTGTTTTTT